This TCR beta chain was sequenced during a study of CD8 T cells in Susac syndrome. Study findings and constraints: Acknowledgment was made by the study that its TCR sequencing and HLA analysis involved a relatively small number of individuals.

V was clipped by 3 bases and J by 2 bases, with 14 bases between them. The CDR3 runs 15 residues. Germline CDR1 SQVTM, CDR2 ANQGSEA. The RNA, roughly 0.45 to 1 ug, was put through reverse transcription using random hexamers. Amplification of TCR beta CDR3 spanned 54 Vbeta and 13 Jbeta via immunoSEQ multiplex PCR. TCRdb passed the immunoSEQ multiplex PCR reads through MiXCR, listing each CDR3 protein once. The data show some 200,000 distinct CDR3 sequences, with approximately 94% seen just once and about 0.1% held by the top ten. This clonotype has only one observation. What it recognizes is unknown. This TCR derives from a human donor in good health. The sample consisted of CD4+ T cells from PBMCs. This sequence joins TRBV29-1 and TRBJ2-1, with D possibly TRBD2 on 5 matching bases. DNA of the CDR3: TGCAGCGTTGATACCCCCTGGGGAGCCTACAATGAGCAGTTCTTC. It specifies CSVDTPWGAYNEQFF.